The next 20 T cell receptor beta chains were all read from a single sample in a study of T cell responses to AZD1222 COVID-19 vaccine. Method: immunoSEQ multiplex PCR; TCRdb's copy keeps in-frame clones and lacks some. Of about 85,000 clones detected, around 93% appear once; the ten largest clones hold roughly 8%. Sequencing was performed on peripheral blood, taken 28 days after the second AZD1222 dose. Every receptor here comes from an adult who received the AZD1222 COVID-19 vaccine.

The chain employs TRBV2 and TRBJ1-2; 7 bases are shared with TRBD1. The V segment lost 10 bases and the J segment 6 bases; nucleotides outside the gene matches: 8. Per the germline V gene, CDR1 is SNHLY and CDR2 is FYNNEI. The CDR3 is made up of 12 amino acids. CDR3 protein: CATSRDRDGYTF. The CDR3 DNA is TGTGCCACCTCCAGGGACAGAGATGGCTACACCTTC.

V gene TRBV14 combines with J gene TRBJ2-1; D gene uncertain. V shed 3 bases and J shed 2 bases, with 2 bases lying between them. Germline CDR1 SGHDN, CDR2 FVKESK. The CDR3 is 12 amino acids. CDR3 nucleotides: TGTGCCAGCAGCCAGGCCTACAATGAGCAGTTCTTC. Residues: CASSQAYNEQFF.

This clone showed up just once. The genes are TRBV6-1 and TRBJ1-2; D not resolved. Germline V gene sequence: CDR1 MNHNS, CDR2 SASEGT. The CDR3 consists of 14 residues. Trimming cost V 1 base and J 4 bases, with 10 bases left between them. The CDR3 loop reads CASSEGQVLYGYTF. The CDR3 region has the DNA TGTGCCAGCAGTGAAGGTCAGGTACTCTATGGCTACACCTTC.

The V gene is TRBV19, the J gene TRBJ1-2; D uncertain. Germline CDR1 is LNHDA and CDR2 is SQIVND (reference sequence). Trimming removed 0 bases at V and 0 bases at J, with 8 bases between. There are 15 residues in the CDR3. CDR3 sequence reads: CASSIDFQANYGYTF. CDR3 bases: TGTGCCAGTAGTATAGATTTTCAAGCTAACTATGGCTACACCTTC.

The chain carries TRBV28 and TRBJ1-1, with 8 nucleotides matching TRBD1. The ends lost 6 bases at V and 1 base at J; junction bases unmatched: 4. The CDR3 has 14 amino acids. The germline V gene encodes CDR1 MDHEN and CDR2 SYDVKM. CDR3 protein: CASRETGENTEAFF. The CDR3 DNA reads TGTGCCAGCAGGGAGACAGGGGAGAACACTGAAGCTTTCTTT.

This sequence joins TRBV15 and TRBJ2-2; D call uncertain. The germline CDR1 and CDR2 sequences are LNHNV and YYDKDF (reference sequence). The CDR3 has 16 amino acids. V lost 1 base, J lost 2 bases, and 11 bases lay in between. The CDR3 is CATSRVLGVNTGELFF. CDR3 DNA: TGTGCCACCAGCAGAGTTCTTGGGGTTAACACCGGGGAGCTGTTTTTT. The full variable domain, rest sourced from reference TRBV15 and TRBJ2-2, is DAMVIQNPRYQVTQFGKPVTLSCSQTLNHNVMYWYQQKSSQAPKLLFHYYDKDFNNEADTPDNFQSRRPNTSFCFLDIRSPGLGDTAMYLCATSRVLGVNTGELFFGEGSRLTVL.

This clone was recorded once. The gene calls are TRBV5-1 and TRBJ1-6; D remains unclear. Germline CDR1 SGHRS, CDR2 YFSETQ. CDR3 length: 17 amino acids. The V gene lost 2 bases and the J gene lost 5 bases, with 17 bases spanning the gap. DNA for the CDR3: TGCGCCAGCAGCTTTTCCTCCCCCTTCGGGGATAATTCACCCCTCCACTTT. Translated: CASSFSSPFGDNSPLHF.

J is TRBJ2-3 and V is TRBV5-4, with a tentative D call TRBD2 (6 bases). V was pared by 2 bases and J by 0 bases, with 10 bases between. CDR1 SGHNT and CDR2 YYREEE come from the germline V gene (reference sequence). The CDR3 has 15 amino acids. CDR3 nucleotide sequence: TGTGCCAGCAGCTTAAGCGGGTCTAGCACAGATACGCAGTATTTT. This sequence encodes CASSLSGSSTDTQYF.

The gene calls are TRBV15 and TRBJ1-1, with D possibly TRBD1 on 6 matching bases. Germline lookup yields CDR1 LNHNV and CDR2 YYDKDF (reference sequence). Trimming took off 5 bases at V and 5 bases at J, with 12 bases between the two ends. This CDR3 has 13 residues. DNA of the CDR3: TGTGCCACCAGCGGGGGGCGGAGAACTGAAGCTTTCTTT. Its translation: CATSGGRRTEAFF.

This clone was observed once. The rearrangement links TRBV27 to TRBJ1-2; 7 bases agree with TRBD1. Germline V gene data show CDR1 as MNHEY and CDR2 as SMNVEV (reference sequence). The CDR3 loop spans 18 amino acids. Trimming took 5 bases from V and 2 from J; bases not matched to a gene: 17. The CDR3, as DNA: TGTGCCAGCAGTAAGCGGGACAGAATATGGCAAATCAACTATGGCTACACCTTC. Its protein is CASSKRDRIWQINYGYTF.

With regard to this clone: Other DNA sequences from this sample encode an identical CDR3 as well. The rearrangement links TRBV20-1 to TRBJ2-5, with D unclear. Trimming shortened V by 0 bases and J by 2 bases, and 1 base separated the two germline ends. CDR1 is DFQATT and CDR2 is SNEGSKA in the germline V gene (reference sequence). This CDR3 contains 11 residues. Here the CDR3 reads CSARDQETQYF. As DNA, the CDR3 is TGCAGTGCTAGAGATCAAGAGACCCAGTACTTC.

The rearrangement joins TRBV12-3 or TRBV12-4 to TRBJ1-1, with unresolved D. V lost 9 bases and J 7 bases, leaving 9 bases between the germline ends. The CDR3 sequence is 10 residues long. CDR3 sequence (DNA): TGTGCCAGTGCAACGGTTGAAGCTTTCTTT. Its translation: CASATVEAFF.

The chain is built from TRBV12-3 or TRBV12-4 and TRBJ1-1; 8 nucleotides agree with TRBD1. The CDR3 runs 13 residues. J was trimmed by 4 bases and V by 5 bases; bases with no gene match: 3. This chain's CDR3 is CASSKTGVTEAFF. CDR3 nucleotides: TGTGCCAGCAGTAAGACAGGGGTCACTGAAGCTTTCTTT.

This clone has just a few counts. The V and J genes are TRBV27 and TRBJ2-7; the D gene is possibly TRBD1 (6 bases). Trimming shortened V by 4 bases and J by 0 bases, and 10 bases separated the two germline ends. The CDR3 consists of 14 residues. Germline-derived CDR1 and CDR2 are MNHEY and SMNVEV (reference sequence). Here the CDR3 DNA reads TGTGCCAGCAGTTACCAGGGGCTCTCCTACGAGCAGTACTTC. Amino acids: CASSYQGLSYEQYF.

The J gene is TRBJ2-3, the V gene TRBV11-3; no reliable D call. The CDR3 totals 12 residues. Trimming left V 1 base short and J 6 bases short, with 5 bases between. Germline CDR1 and CDR2: SGHNT and YENEEA. Here the CDR3 DNA reads TGTGCCAGCAGCTTAGGATCCGATACGCAGTATTTT. This encodes CASSLGSDTQYF.

V usage is TRBV6-1 and J usage is TRBJ2-7, with 8 bases that match TRBD1. The J segment lost 3 bases and the V segment lost 3 bases, leaving 4 bases of the junction unmatched. Germline V gene data show CDR1 as MNHNS and CDR2 as SASEGT. The CDR3 is 14 amino acids. The CDR3 reads CASSEAGGGYEQYF. The CDR3 coding sequence is TGTGCCAGCAGTGAGGCAGGGGGCGGCTACGAGCAGTACTTC.

This chain joins TRBV24-1 and TRBJ2-2; 7 nucleotides match TRBD1. From germline, CDR1 is KGHDR and CDR2 SFDVKD. The ends lost 1 base at V and 5 bases at J; junction bases unmatched: 9. This CDR3 region has 17 residues. For the CDR3, the DNA is TGTGCCACCAGTGATTTTACACGGGACAGTGAAACCGGGGAGCTGTTTTTT. Amino acid sequence: CATSDFTRDSETGELFF.

The gene calls are TRBV3-1 (or the pseudogene TRBV3-2) and TRBJ2-3; TRBD2 might be the D (6 bases). Germline-derived CDR1 and CDR2 are LGHDT and YNNKEL (reference sequence). V lost 4 bases to trimming and J lost 2 bases, with 16 bases between them. The CDR3 is made up of 16 amino acids. DNA of the CDR3: TGTGCCAGCAGCCCCCGGGGGACTCTCTTCACAGATACGCAGTATTTT. Translating it yields CASSPRGTLFTDTQYF.

This chain links TRBV10-3 with TRBJ2-6; possibly TRBD1 or TRBD2 for D (5 bases each). The CDR3 totals 19 residues. Deletions cut 6 bases from V and 0 bases from J, with 21 bases between. Looked up from germline, CDR1 is ENHRY and CDR2 is SYGVKD. This CDR3 is CAISPNTGTASSGANVLTF. The CDR3 bases are TGTGCCATCAGCCCTAACACCGGGACGGCAAGCTCTGGGGCCAACGTCCTGACTTTC.

This rearrangement joins TRBV19 to TRBJ2-7; TRBD1 aligns across 9 bases. The junction had 3 bases not matched to a gene; V was cut back by 2 bases and J by 1 base. This CDR3 is 15 amino acids long. The germline V gene encodes CDR1 LNHDA and CDR2 SQIVND (reference sequence). The CDR3 loop reads CASSITGQGSYEQYF. The CDR3 coding sequence is TGTGCCAGTAGTATAACAGGACAGGGGTCCTACGAGCAGTACTTC.